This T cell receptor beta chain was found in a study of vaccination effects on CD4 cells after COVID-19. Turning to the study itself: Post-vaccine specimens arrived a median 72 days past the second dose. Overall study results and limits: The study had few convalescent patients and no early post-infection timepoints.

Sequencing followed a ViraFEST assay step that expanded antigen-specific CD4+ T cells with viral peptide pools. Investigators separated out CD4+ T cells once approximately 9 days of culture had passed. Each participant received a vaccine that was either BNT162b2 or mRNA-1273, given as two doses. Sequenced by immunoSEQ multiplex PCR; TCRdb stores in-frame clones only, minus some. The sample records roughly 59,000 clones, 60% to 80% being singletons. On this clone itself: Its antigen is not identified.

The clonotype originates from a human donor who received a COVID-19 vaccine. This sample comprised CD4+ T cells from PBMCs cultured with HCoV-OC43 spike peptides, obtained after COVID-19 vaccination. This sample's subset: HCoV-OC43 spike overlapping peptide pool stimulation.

The CDR3 spells CASKAGANTGELFF. Here the CDR3 DNA reads TGTGCCAGCAAGGCGGGGGCCAACACCGGGGAGCTGTTTTTT. The chain carries TRBV9 and TRBJ2-2; a possible D gene is TRBD2 (7 bases). The CDR3 contains 14 residues. In germline, CDR1 is SGDLS, CDR2 YYNGEE. V lost 6 bases, J lost 2 bases, and 11 bases lay in between.